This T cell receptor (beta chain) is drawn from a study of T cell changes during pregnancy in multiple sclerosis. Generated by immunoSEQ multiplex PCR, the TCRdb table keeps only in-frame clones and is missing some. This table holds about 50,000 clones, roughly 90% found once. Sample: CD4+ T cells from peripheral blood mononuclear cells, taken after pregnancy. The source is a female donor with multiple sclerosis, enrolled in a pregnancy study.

CDR3 DNA sequence: TGTGCCAGCAGCTTCCAGGGTGGAGAGACCCAGTACTTC. Its protein is CASSFQGGETQYF. This sequence joins TRBV7-3 and TRBJ2-5, with D possibly matching TRBD1 (5 bases). Trimming pared 3 bases from V and 4 bases from J, leaving 9 bases between. This CDR3 is 13 amino acids long. Germline V gene sequence: CDR1 SGHTA, CDR2 FQGTGA. The whole variable domain, filled in from reference TRBV7-3 and TRBJ2-5, reads GAGVSQTPSNKVTEKGKYVELRCDPISGHTALYWYRQSLGQGPEFLIYFQGTGAADDSGLPNDRFFAVRPEGSVSTLKIQRTERGDSAVYLCASSFQGGETQYFGPGTRLLVL.